This passage covers 17 T cell receptor beta chains from one sample sequenced in a study of STAT5B mutations in CD4+ large granular lymphocyte leukemia. Only in-frame clones appear in the TCRdb table, and some are missing; sequencing was by immunoSEQ multiplex PCR. The repertoire holds 35,000 to 40,000 clones, with approximately 85% as singletons. Sample: CD4+ T cells from blood buffy coats. All receptors come from a human donor in good health.

This clone was found a few times. This chain connects TRBV6-4 to TRBJ2-1, with unresolved D. The CDR3 consists of 8 residues. The V end lost 7 bases, the J end lost 14 bases, and 6 bases lay between the germline ends. Germline CDR1 reads MRHNA; CDR2 reads SNTAGT. The DNA of the CDR3 is TGTGCCAGCAATCGGGAGTTCTTC. Protein: CASNREFF.

The chain has TRBV7-2 and TRBJ2-7; D is possibly TRBD2 (7 bases). Germline V gene data show CDR1 as SGHTA and CDR2 as FQGNSA. V dropped 2 bases and J dropped 5 bases, with 16 bases sitting between them. The CDR3 loop spans 15 amino acids. Written as DNA, the CDR3 is TGTGCCAGCAGCTTAAGGGGGGGGCGCACTAACGAGCAGTACTTC. It translates to CASSLRGGRTNEQYF.

This sequence joins TRBV2 and TRBJ1-2; TRBD1 aligns across 8 bases. The V segment lost 7 bases and the J segment 8 bases; nucleotides outside the gene matches: 15. CDR3 length equals 15 residues. Germline V gene sequence: CDR1 SNHLY, CDR2 FYNNEI. The CDR3 DNA sequence: TGTGCCAGCAACCCTCGTACAGGGGGAGGGAAAGGCTACACCTTC. Translating gives CASNPRTGGGKGYTF.

The rearrangement joins TRBV6-5 to TRBJ2-6; D unresolved. The V gene lost 5 bases and the J gene lost 4 bases, with 9 bases spanning the gap. CDR1 is MNHEY and CDR2 is SVGAGI in the germline V gene. This CDR3 has 14 residues. The CDR3 spells CASSPVWGANVLTF. CDR3 nucleotides: TGTGCCAGCAGTCCAGTCTGGGGGGCCAACGTCCTGACTTTC.

The genes are TRBV11-3 and TRBJ2-7; D not certain. Trimming took 0 bases from V and 6 from J, leaving 9 bases between them. The CDR3 contains 13 residues. The germline gives CDR1 SGHNT, CDR2 YENEEA. CDR3 loop: CASSLEETSEQYF. For the CDR3, the DNA is TGTGCCAGCAGCTTAGAGGAGACGTCCGAGCAGTACTTC.

The CDR3, as DNA: TGTGCCAGCAGGACGGGACAGGGGGCAGAAAAACTGTTTTTT. Protein sequence: CASRTGQGAEKLFF. The V and J genes are TRBV6-1 and TRBJ1-4, with TRBD1 matching 12 bases. V was pared by 6 bases and J by 8 bases, with 4 bases of the junction left unmatched. Germline lookup yields CDR1 MNHNS and CDR2 SASEGT. This CDR3 spans 14 amino acids.

The chain recombines TRBV6-6 with TRBJ2-7; TRBD1 is a possible D gene (5 bases). Germline V lookup: CDR1 MNHNY, CDR2 SVGAGI (reference sequence). CDR3 length: 13 residues. Trimming left V 4 bases short and J 6 bases short, with 13 bases between. The CDR3 coding sequence is TGTGCCAGCAGTTGGATGACCACAGGCGAGCAGTACTTC. It encodes CASSWMTTGEQYF.

This clone was counted a single time. The chain combines TRBV5-6 with TRBJ2-2; 7 nucleotides agree with TRBD2. The CDR3 has 15 amino acids. Germline V gene sequence: CDR1 SGHDT, CDR2 YYEEEE. Losses at the gene ends were 1 base for V and 6 bases for J; bases not matched to a gene: 6. The CDR3 DNA reads as TGTGCCAGCAGCTTGATGGGAGGGTTGTCCGGGGAGCTGTTTTTT. Encoded protein: CASSLMGGLSGELFF.

V is TRBV11-2 and J is TRBJ1-5; 7 nucleotides match TRBD1. Trimming took 1 base from V and 0 from J; bases not matched to a gene: 0. The V gene's germline CDR1 is SGHAT and CDR2 FQNNGV. The CDR3 loop spans 15 amino acids. CDR3 bases: TGTGCCAGCAGCTTAGGGACAGGTAGCAATCAGCCCCAGCATTTT. Protein product: CASSLGTGSNQPQHF.

This clone was seen just once. The chain's CDR3 is CSVGQGASGANVLTF. The CDR3, as DNA: TGCAGCGTTGGACAGGGGGCCAGTGGGGCCAACGTCCTGACTTTC. The chain carries TRBV29-1 and TRBJ2-6; 10 bases line up with TRBD1. The CDR3 has 15 residues. In germline, CDR1 is SQVTM, CDR2 ANQGSEA. The trim removed 4 bases at V and 3 bases at J, leaving 3 bases unmatched.

This chain joins TRBV7-6 and TRBJ2-5, with 10 bases fitting TRBD2. The ends lost 4 bases at V and 5 bases at J; junction bases unmatched: 13. Germline CDR1 and CDR2: SGHVS and FNYEAQ. The CDR3 loop spans 17 amino acids. CDR3 amino acids: CASSSDKGAGGLETQYF. CDR3 nucleotides: TGTGCCAGCAGCTCCGACAAAGGAGCGGGGGGGCTGGAGACCCAGTACTTC. The complete variable domain, with remaining parts taken from reference TRBV7-6 and TRBJ2-5, reads GAGVSQSPRYKVTKRGQDVALRCDPISGHVSLYWYRQALGQGPEFLTYFNYEAQQDKSGLPNDRFSAERPEGSISTLTIQRTEQRDSAMYRCASSSDKGAGGLETQYFGPGTRLLVL.

DNA of the CDR3: TGTGCCAGCAGTGTGCCTTACATCGGGGAGCTGTTTTTT. This translates into CASSVPYIGELFF. The rearrangement links TRBV6-1 to TRBJ2-2; D is ambiguous. CDR3 length: 13 amino acids. Germline V gives CDR1 MNHNS, CDR2 SASEGT. Trimming removed 4 bases from V and 7 bases from J, with 10 bases in between.

This chain links TRBV5-1 with TRBJ1-5; D gene unclear. The V gene's germline CDR1 is SGHRS and CDR2 YFSETQ. The CDR3 spans 15 residues. Trimming removed 0 bases from V and 0 bases from J, with 7 bases in between. For the CDR3, the DNA is TGCGCCAGCAGCTTGGAGGCAGATAGCAATCAGCCCCAGCATTTT. This encodes CASSLEADSNQPQHF.

This chain joins TRBV11-2 and TRBJ2-7, with TRBD2 matching over 7 bases. The germline V gene encodes CDR1 SGHAT and CDR2 FQNNGV. The CDR3 is 16 amino acids. J was trimmed by 0 bases and V by 5 bases; bases with no gene match: 10. The CDR3 spells CASSPTRERDSYEQYF. The CDR3 bases are TGTGCCAGCAGCCCTACGAGGGAGCGGGACTCCTACGAGCAGTACTTC.

This clone was detected once. The rearrangement joins TRBV5-4 to TRBJ1-1, with unresolved D. V was trimmed by 2 bases and J by 1 base, leaving 6 bases between them. The CDR3 is 13 residues long. Germline-derived CDR1 and CDR2 are SGHNT and YYREEE (reference sequence). The chain's CDR3 is CASSFGENTEAFF. CDR3 sequence (DNA): TGTGCCAGCAGCTTCGGGGAGAACACTGAAGCTTTCTTT. The full variable domain, in which reference TRBV5-4 and TRBJ1-1 provide the parts outside the CDR3, is ETGVTQSPTHLIKTRGQQVTLRCSSQSGHNTVSWYQQALGQGPQFIFQYYREEENGRGNFPPRFSGLQFPNYSSELNVNALELDDSALYLCASSFGENTEAFFGQGTRLTVV.

The rearrangement uses TRBV7-3 and TRBJ2-2, with D possibly being TRBD2 (5 bases). The CDR3 totals 13 residues. CDR1 and CDR2 (germline): SGHTA, FQGTGA. V lost 5 bases and J 2 bases, leaving 6 bases between the germline ends. CDR3 bases: TGTGCCAGCAGCGCTAGCAACACCGGGGAGCTGTTTTTT. This translates into CASSASNTGELFF.

The rearrangement uses TRBV19 and TRBJ2-7; D is unclear. This CDR3 is 17 amino acids long. V was cut by 0 bases and J by 4 bases, with 19 bases left in between. CDR1 is LNHDA, CDR2 SQIVND, per germline (reference sequence). This chain's CDR3 is CASSIESGNTPTYEQYF. The CDR3, as DNA: TGTGCCAGTAGTATAGAGTCAGGAAACACTCCCACTTACGAGCAGTACTTC.